A single sample gave rise to the 28 T cell receptor beta chains below, sequenced in a study of blood T cell repertoires in COVID-19. Clones were sequenced by immunoSEQ multiplex PCR, and TCRdb holds only the in-frame ones, with some missing. The table has under 75,000 clones, approximately 80% seen once. The sample consisted of peripheral blood. The origin of the receptors is a man in his sixties with acute or convalescent COVID-19.

This rearrangement joins TRBV6-5 to TRBJ2-3, with a tentative D call TRBD1 (6 bases). V lost 6 bases to trimming and J lost 4 bases, with 17 bases between them. The length of the CDR3 is 15 residues. CDR1 and CDR2 from the germline V gene are MNHEY and SVGAGI. The DNA for the CDR3 is TGTGCCAGCAGGTGGGACATAGAAACTCCAGATACGCAGTATTTT. This translates into CASRWDIETPDTQYF.

The gene calls are TRBV5-1 and TRBJ1-2, with 9 bases identical to TRBD1. The CDR3 runs to 18 residues. Germline V gene sequence: CDR1 SGHRS, CDR2 YFSETQ. J was trimmed by 5 bases and V by 2 bases; bases with no gene match: 16. The CDR3 here is CASSFRPTDRGYDYGYTF. DNA of the CDR3: TGCGCCAGCAGCTTCAGGCCGACGGACAGGGGATATGATTATGGCTACACCTTC.

The chain combines TRBV5-8 with TRBJ2-1; unclear D gene. The CDR3 has 15 amino acids. The V end lost 4 bases, the J end lost 4 bases, and 15 bases lay between the germline ends. The V gene's germline CDR1 is SGHTS and CDR2 YDEGEE. The CDR3 spells CASSTLQYWYNEQFF. The DNA for the CDR3 is TGTGCCAGCAGCACCCTTCAGTATTGGTACAATGAGCAGTTCTTC.

The chain uses TRBV19 and TRBJ2-7; TRBD1 matches at 7 bases. This CDR3 has 15 amino acids. Germline V gives CDR1 LNHDA, CDR2 SQIVND (reference sequence). The ends lost 3 bases at V and 2 bases at J; junction bases unmatched: 7. DNA for the CDR3: TGTGCCAGTAGTATGTTCTCCAGGGGGACCTACGAGCAGTACTTC. Its protein product is CASSMFSRGTYEQYF.

The chain carries TRBV5-5 and TRBJ1-4; D gene uncertain. CDR1 and CDR2 (germline): SGHKS, YYEKEE (reference sequence). V lost 4 bases and J 2 bases, leaving 6 bases between the germline ends. The CDR3 is 13 amino acids. This CDR3 reads CASSLLTNEKLFF. The CDR3 coding sequence is TGTGCCAGCAGCCTGTTGACTAATGAAAAACTGTTTTTT.

This clone was seen more than once but under ten times. The chain joins TRBV12-5 to TRBJ1-5; D may be TRBD1 (6 bases). Germline CDR1 LGHNT, CDR2 FRNRAP. This CDR3 region has 14 residues. Between the trimmed V and J ends, which lost 1 base and 6 bases, there was a span of 10 bases. The CDR3 region is CASGLDSGVQPQHF. In nucleotides, the CDR3 is TGTGCTAGTGGTTTGGACTCAGGGGTTCAGCCCCAGCATTTT.

This clone was found once. The chain couples TRBV30 to TRBJ1-3; D is unclear. The V end lost 4 bases, the J end lost 2 bases, and 9 bases lay between the germline ends. This CDR3 has 13 amino acids. CDR1 GTSNPN and CDR2 SVGIG come from the germline V gene (reference sequence). DNA of the CDR3: TGTGCCTGGATTAACGAGGCTGGAAACACCATATATTTT. As protein: CAWINEAGNTIYF.

This clone was detected once. The chain links TRBV21-1 to TRBJ2-6; TRBD1 is the table's D call and was not checked against the DNA. TRBV21-1 is flagged as a pseudogene. The CDR3 length is 15 residues. CDR3 DNA: TGTGCCAGCCCGACAGGCCCCTCTGGGGCCAACGTCCTGACTTTC. Its translation is CASPTGPSGANVLTF.

The V call is TRBV7-9, the J call TRBJ1-6, with 7 bases that match TRBD1. V shed 5 bases, J shed 3 bases, and the junction held 7 bases outside the gene matches. CDR3 length: 16 amino acids. Germline V gives CDR1 SEHNR, CDR2 FQNEAQ (reference sequence). The CDR3 nucleotides are TGTGCCAGCAGCACCGAAGGGACAGACTATAATTCACCCCTCCACTTT. Translation gives CASSTEGTDYNSPLHF. The full variable domain, completed using reference TRBV7-9 and TRBJ1-6, is DTGVSQNPRHKITKRGQNVTFRCDPISEHNRLYWYRQTLGQGPEFLTYFQNEAQLEKSRLLSDRFSAERPKGSFSTLEIQRTEQGDSAMYLCASSTEGTDYNSPLHFGNGTRLTVT.

The V call is TRBV30, the J call TRBJ1-1; D unclear. Germline V gene sequence: CDR1 GTSNPN, CDR2 SVGIG (reference sequence). The CDR3 runs to 13 residues. Trimming took 1 base from V and 1 from J, leaving 7 bases between them. CDR3 loop: CAWSEQSNTEAFF. In DNA, the CDR3 is TGTGCCTGGAGTGAACAATCGAACACTGAAGCTTTCTTT. Combining the CDR3 with reference TRBV30 and TRBJ1-1 gives the whole variable domain SQTIHQWPATLVQPVGSPLSLECTVEGTSNPNLYWYRQAAGRGLQLLFYSVGIGQISSEVPQNLSASRPQDRQFILSSKKLLLSDSGFYLCAWSEQSNTEAFFGQGTRLTVV.

This sequence joins TRBV5-6 and TRBJ2-7, with D maybe TRBD1 (6 bases). The CDR3 is made up of 15 amino acids. Germline loops: CDR1 SGHDT, CDR2 YYEEEE. V was cut by 4 bases and J by 0 bases, with 14 bases left in between. CDR3 nucleotide sequence: TGTGCCAGCAGCCTGGGGGCGGGTAGCTCCTACGAGCAGTACTTC. It codes for CASSLGAGSSYEQYF.

V and J are TRBV5-1 and TRBJ2-1; maybe TRBD2 (7 bases). V lost 2 bases to trimming and J lost 7 bases, with 19 bases between them. Germline V CDR1 and CDR2: SGHRS, YFSETQ. This CDR3 has 16 residues. The CDR3 DNA is TGCGCCAGCAGCTTAGTGACGGGGGGCAGCGGAAATGAGCAGTTCTTC. Translated, it gives CASSLVTGGSGNEQFF.

J is TRBJ2-7 and V is TRBV5-1; TRBD1 aligns across 7 bases. The CDR3 covers 13 residues. Germline CDR1 reads SGHRS; CDR2 reads YFSETQ. The V segment lost 3 bases and the J segment 10 bases; nucleotides outside the gene matches: 10. The CDR3 loop reads CASSSGDSQSQYF. CDR3 sequence (DNA): TGCGCCAGCAGCTCAGGGGACAGCCAGAGTCAGTACTTC.

Worth noting for this clone: Other DNA sequences within the sample encode an identical CDR3. V usage is TRBV9 and J usage is TRBJ1-6; no definite D call. The germline CDR1 and CDR2 sequences are SGDLS and YYNGEE. V lost 4 bases and J 8 bases, leaving 10 bases between the germline ends. The CDR3 length is 13 residues. The CDR3 here is CASSPRRDSPLHF. CDR3 in DNA: TGTGCCAGCAGCCCCCGGCGGGATTCACCCCTCCACTTT.

The chain links TRBV2 to TRBJ1-6; D is uncertain. The CDR3 is made up of 15 amino acids. V lost 2 bases to trimming and J lost 9 bases, with 14 bases between them. Germline V gives CDR1 SNHLY, CDR2 FYNNEI. CDR3 in DNA: TGTGCCAGCAGTGAAAGCGGGTTCGTTGGTTCACCCCTCCACTTT. This translates into CASSESGFVGSPLHF. Full variable domain (remainder filled in from reference TRBV2 and TRBJ1-6): EPEVTQTPSHQVTQMGQEVILRCVPISNHLYFYWYRQILGQKVEFLVSFYNNEISEKSEIFDDQFSVERPDGSNFTLKIRSTKLEDSAMYFCASSESGFVGSPLHFGNGTRLTVT.

This clone was seen a few times. The chain carries TRBV12-3 or TRBV12-4 and TRBJ1-2; 8 bases agree with TRBD1. V shed 6 bases and J 6 bases; nucleotides not matched to a gene: 6. The CDR3 length is 13 residues. The CDR3 loop is CASRHQGADGYTF. CDR3 in DNA: TGTGCCAGCAGGCATCAGGGGGCAGATGGCTACACCTTC.

The genes are TRBV5-1 and TRBJ2-1; D is unresolved. V lost 1 base and J 7 bases, leaving 18 bases between the germline ends. This CDR3 comprises 16 residues. Germline V gives CDR1 SGHRS, CDR2 YFSETQ. The DNA for the CDR3 is TGCGCCAGCAGCTTGAGCCCCGTTGAGGTGACGAATGAGCAGTTCTTC. Translating gives CASSLSPVEVTNEQFF.

The rearrangement uses TRBV7-9 and TRBJ2-7; D unclear. The germline gives CDR1 SEHNR, CDR2 FQNEAQ (reference sequence). V shed 1 base and J shed 6 bases, with 7 bases lying between them. This CDR3 is built from 12 residues. The CDR3 loop reads CASSLERFEQYF. In DNA, the CDR3 is TGTGCCAGCAGCTTAGAGCGTTTCGAGCAGTACTTC. Looking up the rest from reference TRBV7-9 and TRBJ2-7 gives the full variable domain: DTGVSQNPRHKITKRGQNVTFRCDPISEHNRLYWYRQTLGQGPEFLTYFQNEAQLEKSRLLSDRFSAERPKGSFSTLEIQRTEQGDSAMYLCASSLERFEQYFGPGTRLTVT.

The chain combines TRBV6-5 with TRBJ1-3, with D possibly matching TRBD1 (5 bases). Trimming stripped 4 bases from V and 0 bases from J, with 10 bases between. There are 15 residues in the CDR3. CDR1 and CDR2 from the germline V gene are MNHEY and SVGAGI. The CDR3 protein is CASSSHRSSGNTIYF. The CDR3 coding sequence is TGTGCCAGCAGTTCACACAGGAGCTCTGGAAACACCATATATTTT.

The chain employs TRBV19 and TRBJ1-5, with D uncertain. Germline V gives CDR1 LNHDA, CDR2 SQIVND (reference sequence). The CDR3 contains 18 residues. Trimming pared 6 bases from V and 0 bases from J, leaving 21 bases between. The CDR3 DNA is TGTGCCAGTAGCCTAATTCTCCAGCGGGGTTATAGCAATCAGCCCCAGCATTTT. This codes for CASSLILQRGYSNQPQHF.

Only a few counts were recorded for this clone. The chain carries TRBV18 and TRBJ1-6; TRBD1 aligns across 9 bases. Germline V gene data show CDR1 as KGHSH and CDR2 as LQKENI. V lost 5 bases and J lost 7; bases outside the gene matches: 3. The CDR3 has 14 residues. CDR3 DNA: TGTGCCAGCTCAGGCGGGACAGGGAATTCACCCCTCCACTTT. This sequence encodes CASSGGTGNSPLHF.

V is TRBV24-1 and J is TRBJ2-1; D uncertain. V lost 1 base, J lost 6 bases, and 3 bases lay in between. The CDR3 is made up of 12 amino acids. CDR1 is KGHDR and CDR2 is SFDVKD in the germline V gene. The CDR3 nucleotides are TGTGCCACCAGTGATTTCCTCAATGAGCAGTTCTTC. Protein: CATSDFLNEQFF.

This clone has only one observation. The genes are TRBV6-6 and TRBJ2-1, with TRBD2 matching 7 bases. This CDR3 is built from 16 residues. From germline, CDR1 is MNHNY and CDR2 SVGAGI (reference sequence). Trimming cost V 2 bases and J 1 base; bases outside gene matches: 5. This chain's CDR3 is CASSYGRGGSYNEQFF. DNA for the CDR3: TGTGCCAGCAGTTACGGTCGCGGGGGTTCCTACAATGAGCAGTTCTTC.

The chain links TRBV27 to TRBJ2-3; D unresolved. CDR1 MNHEY and CDR2 SMNVEV come from the germline V gene (reference sequence). The CDR3 is 14 residues long. V was trimmed by 8 bases and J by 2 bases, leaving 14 bases between them. CDR3 sequence reads: CASLDSEATDTQYF. The CDR3 nucleotides are TGTGCCAGCCTAGATTCAGAGGCCACAGATACGCAGTATTTT.

The chain joins TRBV7-9 to TRBJ2-5; no clear D. CDR1 SEHNR and CDR2 FQNEAQ come from the germline V gene (reference sequence). V gave up 2 bases and J gave up 2 bases, with 15 bases separating them. The CDR3 consists of 16 residues. CDR3 protein: CASSLLITARQETQYF. The CDR3 DNA sequence: TGTGCCAGCAGCTTATTGATCACAGCTCGTCAAGAGACCCAGTACTTC. Complete variable domain (other parts from reference TRBV7-9 and TRBJ2-5): DTGVSQNPRHKITKRGQNVTFRCDPISEHNRLYWYRQTLGQGPEFLTYFQNEAQLEKSRLLSDRFSAERPKGSFSTLEIQRTEQGDSAMYLCASSLLITARQETQYFGPGTRLLVL.

In DNA form, the CDR3 reads TGTGCCAGCAGCTTGTCGACTACCCCCTCCTACAATGAGCAGTTCTTC. Protein: CASSLSTTPSYNEQFF. The rearrangement joins TRBV9 to TRBJ2-1; the D gene is possibly TRBD2 (5 bases). Germline V gives CDR1 SGDLS, CDR2 YYNGEE. This CDR3 has 16 amino acids. V dropped 4 bases and J dropped 0 bases, with 14 bases sitting between them.

The V call is TRBV23-1, the J call TRBJ1-5, with 11 nucleotides matching TRBD1. TRBV23-1 is an ORF for which the function is uncertain. The CDR3 extends over 18 amino acids. The V segment lost 4 bases and the J segment 0 bases; nucleotides outside the gene matches: 8. CDR3 protein: CASSPGQGDIHSNQPQHF. The CDR3 DNA is TGCGCCAGCAGTCCGGGACAGGGGGATATTCATAGCAATCAGCCCCAGCATTTT.

The chain combines TRBV29-1 with TRBJ1-2; TRBD1 aligns across 9 bases. V trimming: 4 bases; J trimming: 7 bases; junction bases outside the gene matches: 4. In germline, CDR1 is SQVTM, CDR2 ANQGSEA. The CDR3 length is 12 residues. CDR3 bases: TGCAGCGTTGGGGGACAGGGCCTTGGCTACACCTTC. This codes for CSVGGQGLGYTF.